The clone carrying this T cell receptor (beta chain) was recorded a few times. Its cognate antigen is unknown. MiXCR was run by TCRdb on the reads, yielding one entry per CDR3 protein. The sample yields 300,000 to 450,000 distinct CDR3 sequences, 15% to 20% seen once. The data were obtained in a study of T cell repertoires in cytomegalovirus infection. The wider study: Indications came from public TCR beta signatures; they pointed to CMV infection and to a matching HLA type. Findings of the study overall: In two of eight donors, the top clonotype was HLA-C-restricted CMV-specific.

Trimming pared 6 bases from V and 5 bases from J, leaving 15 bases between. The CDR3 loop spans 14 amino acids. Sample: PBMCs. The sequence derives from a human donor in good health (CMV status not recorded). Some clones in this sample may be carry-over from other donors' samples. The chain combines TRBV12-3 or TRBV12-4 with TRBJ2-3, with D tentatively TRBD1 or TRBD2 (5 bases each). CDR3 DNA sequence: TGTGCCAGCAGCGGGACCTGGGGGAGAGATACGCAGTATTTT. Translation gives CASSGTWGRDTQYF.